This TCR beta chain was recorded in a study of T cell repertoires in cytomegalovirus infection. Background on the study: A matching HLA type, together with CMV infection, was signaled by public TCR beta signatures. Study outcomes and limitations: Accumulated public TCR beta family frequency recognized individuals carrying CMV together with the relevant HLA. The study found HLA-C-restricted CMV-specific TCR beta clonotypes dominating the ex vivo response.

There are a few counts of this clonotype. Its antigen is unknown. Per germline, CDR1 DFQATT and CDR2 SNEGSKA (reference sequence). The CDR3 totals 13 residues. The ends were cut back, 3 bases at V and 2 bases at J, with 10 bases in the middle. TCRdb used MiXCR to reprocess the reads, holding one entry per CDR3 protein. The top ten clones hold 18% of a sample with 200,000 to 250,000 distinct CDR3 sequences, under 25% of them seen once. The sequencing input was CD8+ T cells from PBMCs. The gene calls are TRBV20-1 and TRBJ1-2; possible D gene TRBD1, 5 bases. This TCR was sampled from a human donor in good health (CMV status not recorded). Some clones in this sample may be carry-over from other donors' samples. The CDR3: CSARATDNYGYTF. The CDR3 bases are TGCAGTGCTAGGGCGACAGACAACTATGGCTACACCTTC.